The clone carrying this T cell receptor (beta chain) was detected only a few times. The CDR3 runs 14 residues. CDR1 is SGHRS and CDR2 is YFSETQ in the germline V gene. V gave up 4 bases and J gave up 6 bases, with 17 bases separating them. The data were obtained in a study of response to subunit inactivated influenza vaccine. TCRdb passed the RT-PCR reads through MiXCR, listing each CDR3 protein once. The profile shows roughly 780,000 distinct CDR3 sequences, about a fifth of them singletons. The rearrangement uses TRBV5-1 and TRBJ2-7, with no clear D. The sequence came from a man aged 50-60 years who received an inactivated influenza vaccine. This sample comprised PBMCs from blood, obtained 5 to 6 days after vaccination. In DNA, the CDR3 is TGCGCCAGCAGCACCTCGGACCCGCGCCTCGAGCAGTACTTC. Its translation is CASSTSDPRLEQYF.